This passage covers 21 T cell receptor beta chains from one sample sequenced in a study of T-cell reconstitution after alpha-beta-depleted transplantation in children. Unique molecular identifiers were incorporated during preparation of the TCRbeta library. TCRdb re-called the PCR reads with MiXCR, one entry per CDR3 protein. The sample consists of about 110,000 distinct CDR3 sequences, about a tenth of them appearing once. Sample: PBMCs from the stem cell graft donor, taken from the stem cell graft. These TCRs come from a human donor who donated a stem cell graft to a child with acute lymphoblastic leukemia.

This clonotype appeared many times. J is TRBJ1-1 and V is TRBV6-2 or TRBV6-3; D remains unclear. Germline assignment: CDR1 MNHEY and CDR2 SVGEGT. The V gene lost 7 bases and the J gene lost 4 bases, with 19 bases spanning the gap. CDR3 length: 15 amino acids. CDR3 coding DNA: TGTGCCAGCAAATGGTCAGCAGGCGTAGGCACTGAAGCTTTCTTT. Protein: CASKWSAGVGTEAFF.

The rearrangement links TRBV14 to TRBJ1-2; 8 bases map to TRBD1. Germline CDR1 and CDR2: SGHDN and FVKESK. CDR3 size: 17 residues. Losses at the gene ends were 5 bases for V and 4 bases for J; bases not matched to a gene: 15. CDR3 nucleotides: TGTGCCAGCAGCTTCGTCGGACAGGGCGCCTGGAGCTATGGCTACACCTTC. Its translation is CASSFVGQGAWSYGYTF.

This clonotype was detected ten times or more. CDR3 residues: CASSRPRGINGYTF. The CDR3 region has the DNA TGTGCCAGCAGTAGACCCAGGGGAATTAATGGCTACACCTTC. The chain links TRBV6-5 to TRBJ1-2; D might be TRBD1 (6 bases). The CDR3 spans 14 residues. Germline V gene data show CDR1 as MNHEY and CDR2 as SVGAGI. V was pared by 5 bases and J by 6 bases, with 16 bases between.

This rearrangement joins TRBV6-1 to TRBJ2-6; 7 bases line up with TRBD1. After removal of 5 bases from V and 0 bases from J, the junction contained 4 bases not matched to a gene. The CDR3 is 16 residues long. Germline CDR1 is MNHNS and CDR2 is SASEGT. The DNA for the CDR3 is TGTGCCAGCAGTCGGACAGGAAGCTCTGGGGCCAACGTCCTGACTTTC. It specifies CASSRTGSSGANVLTF.

J is TRBJ2-7 and V is TRBV7-8, with TRBD1 matching 8 bases. Germline V CDR1 and CDR2: SGHVS, FQNEAQ. The ends lost 5 bases at V and 5 bases at J; junction bases unmatched: 8. CDR3 length: 14 amino acids. Here the CDR3 reads CASSVRETGDEQYF. Here the CDR3 DNA reads TGTGCCAGCAGCGTCCGGGAGACAGGGGACGAGCAGTACTTC.

This clonotype was counted ten times or more. The chain joins TRBV28 to TRBJ2-1; a possible D gene is TRBD1 (5 bases). The V end lost 2 bases, the J end lost 3 bases, and 5 bases lay between the germline ends. The CDR3 runs 13 residues. Germline V gene lookup returns CDR1 MDHEN and CDR2 SYDVKM. CDR3 DNA: TGTGCCAGCAGTTTACAGGGCTACAATGAGCAGTTCTTC. Amino acid sequence: CASSLQGYNEQFF. The full variable domain, its missing parts supplied by reference TRBV28 and TRBJ2-1, is DVKVTQSSRYLVKRTGEKVFLECVQDMDHENMFWYRQDPGLGLRLIYFSYDVKMKEKGDIPEGYSVSREKKERFSLILESASTNQTSMYLCASSLQGYNEQFFGPGTRLTVL.

The rearrangement joins TRBV5-4 to TRBJ2-5; a possible D gene is TRBD2 (6 bases). The V and J ends lost 9 bases and 5 bases respectively, with 17 bases between them. The CDR3 has 13 amino acids. Germline values: CDR1 SGHNT, CDR2 YYREEE (reference sequence). For the CDR3, the DNA is TGTGCCATGAGCGCGGGCCTAGCGGAGACCCAGTACTTC. It codes for CAMSAGLAETQYF.

The table lists this clonotype with many counts. The rearrangement links TRBV14 to TRBJ2-1; D is unresolved. In germline, CDR1 is SGHDN, CDR2 FVKESK. The CDR3 is made up of 16 amino acids. V lost 0 bases, J lost 0 bases, and 9 bases lay in between. Written as DNA, the CDR3 is TGTGCCAGCAGCCAAGAGGGCCCCTCCTCCTACAATGAGCAGTTCTTC. It codes for CASSQEGPSSYNEQFF.

This clonotype came up many times. This rearrangement joins TRBV12-3 or TRBV12-4 to TRBJ2-5; 9 positions match TRBD1. The junction had 2 bases not matched to a gene; V was cut back by 4 bases and J by 2 bases. The CDR3 is 14 residues long. CDR3 protein: CASSSDRGQETQYF. CDR3 in DNA: TGTGCCAGCAGTTCTGACAGGGGGCAAGAGACCCAGTACTTC.

This clonotype showed up many times. The J gene is TRBJ2-6, the V gene TRBV6-2 or TRBV6-3; unclear D gene. The ends were cut back, 7 bases at V and 0 bases at J, with 13 bases in the middle. Germline V CDR1 and CDR2: MNHEY, SVGEGT. The CDR3 sequence is 16 residues long. This CDR3 reads CASMDHLGSGANVLTF. In DNA form, the CDR3 reads TGTGCCAGCATGGACCATCTGGGCTCTGGGGCCAACGTCCTGACTTTC.

This clonotype was counted ten times or more. The chain is built from TRBV6-1 and TRBJ2-5, with 7 bases lining up with TRBD1. CDR1 and CDR2 (germline): MNHNS, SASEGT. The junction had 11 bases not matched to a gene; V was cut back by 6 bases and J by 7 bases. This CDR3 is 14 amino acids long. CDR3 residues: CASSTGASYGTQYF. CDR3 DNA sequence: TGTGCCAGCAGCACAGGGGCCAGTTATGGGACCCAGTACTTC.

In the case of this clonotype: A much larger clone lies a single base off, so this may be a read error. The gene calls are TRBV12-3 or TRBV12-4 and TRBJ2-7; D remains unclear. There are 13 residues in the CDR3. The CDR3 spells CATSPSGPDEQYF. CDR3 sequence (DNA): TGTGCCACCAGTCCCTCGGGCCCGGACGAGCAGTACTTC.

This clonotype showed up many times. The V gene is TRBV29-1, the J gene TRBJ1-1; a possible D gene is TRBD1 (5 bases). This CDR3 contains 14 residues. CDR1 and CDR2 from the germline V gene are SQVTM and ANQGSEA. V lost 6 bases and J 5 bases, leaving 19 bases between the germline ends. Written as DNA, the CDR3 is TGCAGCGTCGCGGAGGTTGGGGGAAAAACTGAAGCTTTCTTT. Translation: CSVAEVGGKTEAFF.

This clonotype was seen at least ten times. The chain combines TRBV29-1 with TRBJ2-1, with TRBD2 identical over 7 bases. CDR1 is SQVTM and CDR2 is ANQGSEA in the germline V gene. This CDR3 is built from 13 residues. V dropped 5 bases and J dropped 10; count of bases not matched to a gene: 11. CDR3 protein: CSVHPLGGNEQFF. CDR3 coding DNA: TGCAGCGTTCACCCGCTGGGGGGGAACGAGCAGTTCTTC.

This clonotype was picked up many times. The gene calls are TRBV5-1 and TRBJ1-5; D is perhaps TRBD1 (5 bases). V lost 3 bases, J lost 3 bases, and 10 bases lay in between. CDR1 and CDR2 from the germline V gene are SGHRS and YFSETQ. CDR3 length: 14 residues. CDR3 sequence: CASSWDGNNQPQHF. The CDR3 DNA reads as TGCGCCAGCAGCTGGGACGGAAACAATCAGCCCCAGCATTTT.

The sample holds many counts of this clonotype. The chain has TRBV10-3 and TRBJ1-6; TRBD1 matches 11 bases. CDR3 length: 16 amino acids. Germline loops: CDR1 ENHRY, CDR2 SYGVKD. Unmatched junction bases numbered 7, after V lost 6 bases and J lost 6 bases. CDR3 residues: CAISLGTGGLNSPLHF. The CDR3 nucleotides are TGTGCCATCAGCCTCGGGACAGGGGGACTTAATTCACCCCTCCACTTT.

There are many counts of this clonotype. J is TRBJ2-3 and V is TRBV10-3; TRBD1 agrees at 7 bases. CDR1 is ENHRY and CDR2 is SYGVKD in the germline V gene. Trimming removed 9 bases from V and 0 bases from J; junction bases left unmatched: 9. This CDR3 is built from 15 residues. The CDR3 spells CAISFKTGSTDTQYF. The DNA of the CDR3 is TGTGCCATTAGCTTTAAGACAGGGAGCACAGATACGCAGTATTTT.

At least ten counts were recorded for this clonotype. The genes are TRBV10-3 and TRBJ2-1, with 8 positions matching TRBD1. The J segment lost 7 bases and the V segment lost 0 bases, leaving 2 bases of the junction unmatched. The germline CDR1 and CDR2 sequences are ENHRY and SYGVKD. The CDR3 extends over 14 amino acids. For the CDR3, the DNA is TGTGCCATCAGTGAGTCCGGACAGGGAAATGAGCAGTTCTTC. Amino acid sequence: CAISESGQGNEQFF.

This clonotype has a single count. One base away lies a much larger clone, so this may be a sequencing read error. The CDR3 DNA is TGTGCCAGAAGCCCCGCCCCATCTGGGGCCAACGTCCTGACTTTC. Its translation is CARSPAPSGANVLTF. The rearrangement links TRBV6-1 to TRBJ2-6; D call uncertain. Trimming removed 9 bases from V and 1 base from J, with 13 bases in between. CDR1 is MNHNS and CDR2 is SASEGT in the germline V gene. The CDR3 consists of 15 residues.

This clonotype was seen many times. This chain connects TRBV3-1 to TRBJ2-7, with 10 positions matching TRBD1. The CDR3 has 16 amino acids. Unmatched junction bases numbered 11, after V lost 4 bases and J lost 5 bases. Per germline, CDR1 LGHDT and CDR2 YNNKEL (reference sequence). The CDR3 spells CASSPQPGTGAHEQYF. The CDR3 bases are TGTGCCAGCAGCCCACAACCCGGGACAGGGGCCCACGAGCAGTACTTC.

The rearrangement links TRBV2 to TRBJ1-6; a weak D match, TRBD1 (5 bases). Between the trimmed V and J ends, which lost 6 bases and 8 bases, there was a span of 26 bases. CDR1 SNHLY and CDR2 FYNNEI come from the germline V gene. This CDR3 is 18 amino acids long. The CDR3 nucleotides read TGTGCCAGCAGCCCCCGGGGGGGTCTCGGTGCTGGTGATTCACCCCTCCACTTT. Amino acid sequence: CASSPRGGLGAGDSPLHF.